Presented here are 15 T cell receptor beta chains from one specimen sequenced in a study of neurological immune-mediated disorders. TCRdb called the 5' RACE reads again in MiXCR, with one record for every CDR3 protein. Counted here are under 65,000 distinct CDR3 sequences, nearly 25% occurring once; the ten biggest clones make up about 4.6%. Described time point: technical triplicate 2. Material for sequencing was PBMCs. The receptor set was obtained from a man aged 60 to 69 with HTLV-1-associated myelopathy (HAM/TSP).

The chain recombines TRBV5-4 with TRBJ1-6; the match to TRBD1 covers 7 bases. J lost 10 bases, V lost 0 bases, and 4 bases had no gene match. The CDR3 runs to 14 residues. Germline assignment: CDR1 SGHNT and CDR2 YYREEE (reference sequence). CDR3: CASSLETGSSPLHF. CDR3 DNA: TGTGCCAGCAGCTTGGAGACAGGGAGCTCACCCCTCCACTTT.

This clonotype came up many times. This sequence joins TRBV3-1 and TRBJ1-1, with no clear D. This CDR3 region has 14 residues. Germline V gives CDR1 LGHDT, CDR2 YNNKEL (reference sequence). Trimming took 1 base from V and 3 from J, leaving 9 bases between them. In DNA form, the CDR3 reads TGTGCCAGCAGCCAAGTCGAAGGGTACACTGAAGCTTTCTTT. Residues: CASSQVEGYTEAFF.

This clonotype showed up many times. The rearrangement links TRBV5-1 to TRBJ2-2; D possibly corresponds to TRBD1 (6 bases). Germline V gene sequence: CDR1 SGHRS, CDR2 YFSETQ. Trimming cost V 0 bases and J 6 bases, with 15 bases left between them. The CDR3 loop spans 16 amino acids. CDR3 nucleotides: TGCGCCAGCAGCTTGGAGCAGGGGACCTCTCCCGGGGAGCTGTTTTTT. Its protein product is CASSLEQGTSPGELFF.

This chain links TRBV12-3 or TRBV12-4 with TRBJ2-7, with 8 bases fitting TRBD2. After removal of 3 bases from V and 1 base from J, the junction contained 5 bases not matched to a gene. The CDR3 covers 15 residues. For the CDR3, the DNA is TGTGCCAGCAGTTTCCTTAGCGGGAAGTCCTACGAGCAGTACTTC. Protein sequence: CASSFLSGKSYEQYF.

This clonotype has at least ten counts. This sequence joins TRBV5-4 and TRBJ2-1, with TRBD2 matching 9 bases. Germline V gene sequence: CDR1 SGHNT, CDR2 YYREEE (reference sequence). The CDR3 contains 13 residues. J was trimmed by 15 bases and V by 0 bases; bases with no gene match: 7. The CDR3 DNA reads as TGTGCCAGCAGCTTGGATCGGCGGGAGGGGAGGTTCTTC. It yields the protein CASSLDRREGRFF.

This clonotype was counted at least ten times. The J gene is TRBJ2-5, the V gene TRBV5-1; TRBD2 aligns across 7 bases. This CDR3 spans 13 amino acids. Trimming took 8 bases from V and 0 from J; bases not matched to a gene: 4. The germline V gene has CDR1 SGHRS and CDR2 YFSETQ. CDR3 sequence: CASTLADQETQYF. The CDR3 nucleotides are TGCGCCAGTACGCTAGCGGACCAAGAGACCCAGTACTTC.

The chain combines TRBV9 with TRBJ2-1; TRBD2 matches at 9 bases. The CDR3 extends over 13 amino acids. Losses at the gene ends were 0 bases for V and 15 bases for J; bases not matched to a gene: 7. Per the germline V gene, CDR1 is SGDLS and CDR2 is YYNGEE. The CDR3 sequence: CASSVVSGSDPFF. The CDR3 DNA reads as TGTGCCAGCAGCGTAGTTAGCGGGAGTGATCCGTTCTTC.

This clonotype came up once. The J gene is TRBJ2-3, the V gene TRBV30; D ambiguous. Trimming shortened V by 1 base and J by 3 bases, and 2 bases separated the two germline ends. Germline V gene sequence: CDR1 GTSNPN, CDR2 SVGIG (reference sequence). CDR3 length equals 11 residues. The CDR3 here is CAWSETDTQYF. CDR3 nucleotide sequence: TGTGCCTGGAGTGAAACAGATACGCAGTATTTT.

The chain uses TRBV19 and TRBJ2-7; 7 positions match TRBD2. V dropped 4 bases and J dropped 13; count of bases not matched to a gene: 13. The germline V gene encodes CDR1 LNHDA and CDR2 SQIVND (reference sequence). This CDR3 region has 13 residues. The CDR3 here is CASSKFAGESIYF. The CDR3, as DNA: TGTGCCAGTAGTAAATTCGCGGGAGAGAGCATTTACTTC.

This clonotype occurred many times. V is TRBV7-3 and J is TRBJ1-1; 7 bases align to TRBD1. The CDR3 length is 14 residues. Germline loops: CDR1 SGHTA, CDR2 FQGTGA. V trimming: 5 bases; J trimming: 3 bases; junction bases outside the gene matches: 6. CDR3 region: CASSQTGVDTEAFF. The CDR3 DNA follows: TGTGCCAGCAGCCAAACAGGGGTTGACACTGAAGCTTTCTTT.

This clonotype has a count of ten or more. The V call is TRBV5-1, the J call TRBJ1-2, with D maybe TRBD1 (6 bases). Germline CDR1 is SGHRS and CDR2 is YFSETQ. The V end lost 4 bases, the J end lost 4 bases, and 11 bases lay between the germline ends. This CDR3 has 13 residues. The CDR3 DNA reads TGCGCCAGCAGCGCACAGGGTGCCTATGGCTACACCTTC. This codes for CASSAQGAYGYTF.

This clonotype has at least ten counts. The genes are TRBV12-3 or TRBV12-4 and TRBJ2-2, with D perhaps matching TRBD1 or TRBD2 (5 bases each). This CDR3 has 14 amino acids. With 6 bases removed from V and 4 bases from J, the gap between germline ends came to 12 bases. For the CDR3, the DNA is TGTGCCAGCAGGTTTGGGACCGGCACCGGGGAGCTGTTTTTT. This encodes CASRFGTGTGELFF.

This clonotype was found many times. The CDR3 here is CASSLGGGLVAKETQYF. The DNA for the CDR3 is TGCGCCAGCAGCTTGGGCGGCGGGTTGGTGGCAAAAGAGACCCAGTACTTC. The chain joins TRBV5-1 to TRBJ2-5; maybe TRBD2 (5 bases). This CDR3 region has 17 residues. Germline V gene sequence: CDR1 SGHRS, CDR2 YFSETQ. With 0 bases removed from V and 3 bases from J, the gap between germline ends came to 18 bases.

CDR3 nucleotides: TGTGCCAGCTCACCGGACAGGAATAATGAAAAACTGTTTTTT. It is translated as CASSPDRNNEKLFF. The gene calls are TRBV18 and TRBJ1-4, with 7 bases aligning to TRBD1. Germline loops: CDR1 KGHSH, CDR2 LQKENI. V shed 3 bases, J shed 4 bases, and the junction held 2 bases outside the gene matches. The CDR3 has 14 amino acids.

The V and J genes are TRBV20-1 and TRBJ1-4; D uncertain. Trimming stripped 7 bases from V and 6 bases from J, with 21 bases between. The CDR3 sequence is 15 residues long. Looked up from germline, CDR1 is DFQATT and CDR2 is SNEGSKA (reference sequence). CDR3 DNA sequence: TGCAGTGTCTACTCTCGGGTGCGCGGTTATGAAAAACTGTTTTTT. As protein: CSVYSRVRGYEKLFF.